This T cell receptor beta chain was recovered during a study of blood T cells in healthy people across ages. Isolating PBMCs gave at least 6.5 million of these cells per sample. Primed by a sample-barcoded 5' primer and a J-beta primer mix, a second PCR proceeded for roughly 6 to 12 cycles. MiXCR, applied by TCRdb to the 5' RACE reads, yields one record per CDR3 protein. The repertoire holds about 1.5 million distinct CDR3 sequences, with about 40% as singletons. The study's findings and limits: Per million T cells, TCR beta diversity dropped roughly linearly as age increased.

This CDR3 comprises 13 residues. V was trimmed by 0 bases and J by 7 bases, leaving 11 bases between them. Germline values: CDR1 SGDLS, CDR2 YYNGEE. In the case of this clonotype: The target antigen is unknown.

Sequenced sample: blood. V is TRBV9 and J is TRBJ2-7; D not certain. The receptor's source is a woman between 18 and 29 years old in good health. CDR3 DNA: TGTGCCAGCAGCGTAGAATCGGTGGGGGAGCAGTACTTC. It yields the protein CASSVESVGEQYF.